Each of the 12 T cell receptor beta chains below was sequenced from the same sample in a study of blood T cell repertoires in COVID-19. The method was immunoSEQ multiplex PCR; TCRdb's version includes in-frame clones alone and lacks a portion of them. The sample shows roughly 80,000 clones, 90% of them seen only once. The material sequenced was peripheral blood. The receptors here all came from a woman aged 80 or over with active or convalescent COVID-19.

The chain combines TRBV4-2 with TRBJ1-5; D uncertain. V shed 1 base and J shed 0 bases, with 10 bases lying between them. The CDR3 contains 16 residues. Germline V gene data show CDR1 as LGHNA and CDR2 as YNFKEQ. The CDR3 region has the DNA TGTGCCAGCAGCCAAGCTCGGGTTGTTAGCAATCAGCCCCAGCATTTT. Encoded protein: CASSQARVVSNQPQHF.

The rearrangement links TRBV2 to TRBJ1-5; 8 bases line up with TRBD1. The germline V gene encodes CDR1 SNHLY and CDR2 FYNNEI. V dropped 3 bases and J dropped 0; count of bases not matched to a gene: 13. The CDR3 contains 19 residues. The CDR3 DNA is TGTGCCAGCAGTGACAGGCGAGACAGGGGAGGGTATAGCAATCAGCCCCAGCATTTT. This sequence encodes CASSDRRDRGGYSNQPQHF.

The chain has TRBV6-5 and TRBJ1-4; a weak D match, TRBD1 (6 bases). Germline V gene data show CDR1 as MNHEY and CDR2 as SVGAGI. V was pared by 6 bases and J by 8 bases, with 16 bases between. This CDR3 is 14 amino acids long. DNA for the CDR3: TGTGCCAGCAGACAAACAGGGCCAGGGGAAAAACTGTTTTTT. It codes for CASRQTGPGEKLFF.

CDR3 in DNA: TGTGCCAGCAGCTTAGGACAGTCGGCTAAGGGTGGCTACACCTTC. This gives the protein CASSLGQSAKGGYTF. V gene TRBV7-8 combines with J gene TRBJ1-2; TRBD1 might be the D (5 bases). The germline gives CDR1 SGHVS, CDR2 FQNEAQ. The length of the CDR3 is 15 residues. The V end was cut by 1 base, the J end by 7 bases, with 16 bases between.

In its sample, this clone was seen a few times. The chain combines TRBV19 with TRBJ1-5; D perhaps matches TRBD1 (5 bases). Germline assignment: CDR1 LNHDA and CDR2 SQIVND (reference sequence). The CDR3 runs to 14 residues. The V gene lost 7 bases and the J gene lost 7 bases, with 17 bases spanning the gap. The CDR3 region has the DNA TGTGCCAGTACCGGGGGACTAGTGGGGCAGCCCCAGCATTTT. Amino acid sequence: CASTGGLVGQPQHF.

This chain joins TRBV28 and TRBJ2-2, with D perhaps TRBD2 (6 bases). The CDR3 covers 14 residues. Trimming cost V 5 bases and J 7 bases, with 14 bases left between them. Germline assignment: CDR1 MDHEN and CDR2 SYDVKM. Here the CDR3 DNA reads TGTGCCAGCAGTCCCCCGCGGGGCCACGGGGAGCTGTTTTTT. The encoded protein is CASSPPRGHGELFF.

V usage is TRBV3-1 (or the pseudogene TRBV3-2) and J usage is TRBJ1-1; weak D call: TRBD1 (5 bases). The CDR3 spans 14 residues. V lost 1 base and J lost 5, with 11 bases in between. Germline CDR1 is LGHDT and CDR2 is YNNKEL (reference sequence). The CDR3 spells CASSQGSRGTEAFF. CDR3 bases: TGTGCCAGCAGCCAAGGGTCAAGGGGAACTGAAGCTTTCTTT.

The V and J genes are TRBV4-3 and TRBJ1-5, with D possibly being TRBD1 (5 bases). CDR3 length: 15 amino acids. Germline values: CDR1 LGHNA, CDR2 YSLEER. V lost 3 bases, J lost 0 bases, and 9 bases lay in between. The chain's CDR3 is CASSQSTASNQPQHF. The CDR3 nucleotides are TGCGCCAGCAGCCAGTCGACAGCTAGCAATCAGCCCCAGCATTTT.

The chain couples TRBV18 to TRBJ1-3; no clear D. This CDR3 has 15 amino acids. V gave up 3 bases and J gave up 1 base, with 10 bases separating them. Looked up from germline, CDR1 is KGHSH and CDR2 is LQKENI. The CDR3 DNA reads TGTGCCAGCTCACCCGCGGGAGCGTCTGGAAACACCATATATTTT. It yields the protein CASSPAGASGNTIYF.

The gene calls are TRBV6-5 and TRBJ1-1; 7 nucleotides line up with TRBD1. The CDR3 is 13 amino acids. Germline lookup yields CDR1 MNHEY and CDR2 SVGAGI. Trimming at V came to 6 bases and at J to 7 bases, leaving 8 bases not matched to a gene. CDR3 coding DNA: TGTGCCAGCAGCTACCCAGGGGGGATTGAAGCTTTCTTT. Translation: CASSYPGGIEAFF.

The chain employs TRBV28 and TRBJ2-3; unclear D gene. Germline-derived CDR1 and CDR2 are MDHEN and SYDVKM. This CDR3 contains 14 residues. Trimming cost V 3 bases and J 2 bases, with 9 bases left between them. CDR3 sequence (DNA): TGTGCCAGCAGTTTCAGGCTATTCACAGATACGCAGTATTTT. Amino acids: CASSFRLFTDTQYF.

This chain links TRBV29-1 with TRBJ1-1; 11 nucleotides align to TRBD1. After removal of 6 bases from V and 6 bases from J, the junction contained 6 bases not matched to a gene. Germline CDR1 is SQVTM and CDR2 is ANQGSEA. The CDR3 is 13 residues long. CDR3 residues: CSVERDRGAEAFF. As DNA, the CDR3 is TGCAGCGTGGAACGGGACAGGGGGGCTGAAGCTTTCTTT.